This TCR beta chain was identified during a study of cytomegalovirus exposure and HLA in healthy donors. This clone was detected a few times. Its matching antigen is unknown. The CDR3 runs to 16 residues. Trimming pared 0 bases from V and 4 bases from J, leaving 14 bases between. CDR1 and CDR2 (germline): SNHLY, FYNNEI. PCR employed 60 Vbeta and 13 Jbeta primers. TCRdb's copy holds only in-frame clones and misses some; the assay was immunoSEQ multiplex PCR. The data contain about 89,000 clones, roughly 60% of them seen just once; the ten biggest clones take up 2% to 2.5%. The records do not include a CMV serostatus for this donor. Regarding the study as a whole: Some highly shared sequence variants likely arose as a pipeline artifact.

The chain joins TRBV2 to TRBJ2-3; weak D call: TRBD2 (7 bases). Sequenced sample: PBMCs. The receptor was derived from a human donor in good health. This CDR3 is CASSEARRGGADTQYF. The CDR3, as DNA: TGTGCCAGCAGTGAAGCGAGAAGGGGGGGGGCAGATACGCAGTATTTT.